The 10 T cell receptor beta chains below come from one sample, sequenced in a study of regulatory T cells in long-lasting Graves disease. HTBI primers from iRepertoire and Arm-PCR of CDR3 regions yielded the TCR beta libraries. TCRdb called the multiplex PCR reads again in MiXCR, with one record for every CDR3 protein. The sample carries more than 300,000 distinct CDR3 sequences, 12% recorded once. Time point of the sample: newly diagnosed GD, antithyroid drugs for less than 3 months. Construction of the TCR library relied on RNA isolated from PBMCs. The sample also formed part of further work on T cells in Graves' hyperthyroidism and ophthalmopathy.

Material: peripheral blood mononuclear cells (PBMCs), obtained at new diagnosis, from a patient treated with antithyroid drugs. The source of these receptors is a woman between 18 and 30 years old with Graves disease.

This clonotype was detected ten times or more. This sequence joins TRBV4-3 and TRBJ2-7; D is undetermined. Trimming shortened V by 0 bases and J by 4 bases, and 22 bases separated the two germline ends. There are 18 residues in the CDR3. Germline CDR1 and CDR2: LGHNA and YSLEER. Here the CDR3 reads CASSQDYGWSQELYEQYF. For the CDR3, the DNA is TGCGCCAGCAGCCAAGATTATGGTTGGAGTCAGGAGCTATACGAGCAGTACTTC.

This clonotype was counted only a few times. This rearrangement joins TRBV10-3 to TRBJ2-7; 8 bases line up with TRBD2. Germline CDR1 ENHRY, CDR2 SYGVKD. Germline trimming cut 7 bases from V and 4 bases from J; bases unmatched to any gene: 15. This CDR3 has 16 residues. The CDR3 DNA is TGTGCCATCACCCAACGGGGGGGAGAGGCTTGGTACGAGCAGTACTTC. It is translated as CAITQRGGEAWYEQYF.

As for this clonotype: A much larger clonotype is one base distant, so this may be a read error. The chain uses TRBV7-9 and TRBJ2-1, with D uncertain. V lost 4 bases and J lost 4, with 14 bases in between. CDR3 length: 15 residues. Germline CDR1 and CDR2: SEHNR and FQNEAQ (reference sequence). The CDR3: CASSSGPPRYNEQFF. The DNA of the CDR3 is TGTGCCAGCAGCTCGGGCCCCCCCCGATACAATGAGCAGTTCTTC.

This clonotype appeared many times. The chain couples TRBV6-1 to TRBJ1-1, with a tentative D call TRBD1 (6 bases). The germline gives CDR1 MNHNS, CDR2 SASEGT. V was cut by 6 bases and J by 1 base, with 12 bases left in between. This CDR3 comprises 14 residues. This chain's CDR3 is CASRTEGGNTEAFF. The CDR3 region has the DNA TGTGCCAGCAGGACGGAGGGGGGGAACACTGAAGCTTTCTTT.

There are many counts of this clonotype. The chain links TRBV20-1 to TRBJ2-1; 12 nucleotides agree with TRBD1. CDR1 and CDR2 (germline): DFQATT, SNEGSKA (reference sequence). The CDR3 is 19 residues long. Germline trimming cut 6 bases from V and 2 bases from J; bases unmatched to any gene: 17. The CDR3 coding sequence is TGCAGTGCGCCGGACGCCGGGACAGGGGGCCTTCTGACCTACAATGAGCAGTTCTTC. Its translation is CSAPDAGTGGLLTYNEQFF.

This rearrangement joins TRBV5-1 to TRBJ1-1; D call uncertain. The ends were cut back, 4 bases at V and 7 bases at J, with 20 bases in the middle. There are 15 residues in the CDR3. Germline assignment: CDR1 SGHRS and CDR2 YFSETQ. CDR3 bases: TGCGCCAGCAGCCCTCGGGCGGCTTCAGGAGGTGAAGCTTTCTTT. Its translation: CASSPRAASGGEAFF.

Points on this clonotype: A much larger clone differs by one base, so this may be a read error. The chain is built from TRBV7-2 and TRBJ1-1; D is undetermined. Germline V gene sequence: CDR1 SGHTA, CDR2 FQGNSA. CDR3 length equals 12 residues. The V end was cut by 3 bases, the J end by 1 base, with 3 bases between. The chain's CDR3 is CASSFWNTEAFF. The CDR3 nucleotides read TGTGCCAGCAGCTTCTGGAACACTGAAGCTTTCTTT.

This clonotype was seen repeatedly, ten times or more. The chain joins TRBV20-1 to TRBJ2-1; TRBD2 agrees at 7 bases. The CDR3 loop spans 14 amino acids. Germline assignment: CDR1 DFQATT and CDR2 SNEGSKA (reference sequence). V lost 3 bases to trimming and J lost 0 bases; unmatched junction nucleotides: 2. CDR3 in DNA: TGCAGTGCTAGCGGGAGGTACTCCTACAATGAGCAGTTCTTC. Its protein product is CSASGRYSYNEQFF.

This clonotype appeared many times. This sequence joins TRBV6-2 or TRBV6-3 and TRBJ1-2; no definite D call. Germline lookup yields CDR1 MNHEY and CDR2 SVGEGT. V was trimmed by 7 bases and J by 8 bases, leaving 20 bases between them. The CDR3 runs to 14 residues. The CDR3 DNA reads TGTGCCAGCATCCGAGGCAGCATCCTAAAAGGCTACACCTTC. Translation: CASIRGSILKGYTF.

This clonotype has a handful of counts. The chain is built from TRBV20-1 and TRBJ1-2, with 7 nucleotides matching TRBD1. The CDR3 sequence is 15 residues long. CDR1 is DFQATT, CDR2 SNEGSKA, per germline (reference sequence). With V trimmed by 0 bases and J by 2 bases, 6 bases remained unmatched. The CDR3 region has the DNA TGCAGTGCTAGAGATCACCAGACAGGGAACTATGGCTACACCTTC. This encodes CSARDHQTGNYGYTF.